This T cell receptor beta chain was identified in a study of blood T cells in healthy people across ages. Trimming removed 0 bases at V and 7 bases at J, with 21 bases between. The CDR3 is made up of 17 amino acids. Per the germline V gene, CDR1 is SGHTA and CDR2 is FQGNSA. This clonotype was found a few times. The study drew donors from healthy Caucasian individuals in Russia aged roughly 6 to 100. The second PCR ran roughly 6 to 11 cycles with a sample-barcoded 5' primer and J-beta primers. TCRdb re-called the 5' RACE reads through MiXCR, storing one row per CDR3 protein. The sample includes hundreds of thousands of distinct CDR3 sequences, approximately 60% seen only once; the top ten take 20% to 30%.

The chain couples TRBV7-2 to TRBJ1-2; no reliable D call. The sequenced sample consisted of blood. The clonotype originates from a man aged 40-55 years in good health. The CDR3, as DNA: TGTGCCAGCAGCTTAGCGGGGTCCAGGCTGTCGGGAGGTGGCTACACCTTC. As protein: CASSLAGSRLSGGGYTF.